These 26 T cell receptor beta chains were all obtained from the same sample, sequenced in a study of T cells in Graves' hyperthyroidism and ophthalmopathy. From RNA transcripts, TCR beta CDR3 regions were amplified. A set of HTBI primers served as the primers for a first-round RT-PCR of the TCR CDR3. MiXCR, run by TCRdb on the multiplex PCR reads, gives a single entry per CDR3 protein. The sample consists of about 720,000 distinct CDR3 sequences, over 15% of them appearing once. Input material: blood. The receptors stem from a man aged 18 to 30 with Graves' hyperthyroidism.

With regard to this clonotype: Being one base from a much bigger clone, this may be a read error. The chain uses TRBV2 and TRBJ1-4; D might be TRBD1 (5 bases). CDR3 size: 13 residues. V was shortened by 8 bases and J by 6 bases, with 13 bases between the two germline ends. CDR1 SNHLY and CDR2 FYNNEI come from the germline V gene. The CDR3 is CASRDGGDEKLFF. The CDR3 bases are TGTGCCAGCCGGGACGGAGGTGATGAAAAACTGTTTTTT.

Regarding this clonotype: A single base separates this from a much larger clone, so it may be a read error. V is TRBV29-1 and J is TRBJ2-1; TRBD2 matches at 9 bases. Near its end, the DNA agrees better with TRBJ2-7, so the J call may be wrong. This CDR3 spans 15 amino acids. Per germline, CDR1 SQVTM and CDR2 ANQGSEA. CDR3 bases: TGCAGCGTTGAAGGCCTTAGCGGGAGTGGGAATGAGCAGTACTTC. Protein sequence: CSVEGLSGSGNEQYF.

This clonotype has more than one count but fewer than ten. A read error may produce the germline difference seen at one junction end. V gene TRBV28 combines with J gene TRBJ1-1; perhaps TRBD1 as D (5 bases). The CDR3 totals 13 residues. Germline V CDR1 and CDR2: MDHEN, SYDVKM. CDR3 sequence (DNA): TGTGCCAGCAGTTTAACAGGAGACACTGTAGCTTTCTTT. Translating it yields CASSLTGDTVAFF.

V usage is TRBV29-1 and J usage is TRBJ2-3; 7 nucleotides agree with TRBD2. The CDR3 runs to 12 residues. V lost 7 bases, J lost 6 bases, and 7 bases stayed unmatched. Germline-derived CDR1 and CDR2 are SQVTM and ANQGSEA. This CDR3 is CSAGAGRDTQYF. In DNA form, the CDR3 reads TGCAGCGCTGGAGCGGGGAGGGATACGCAGTATTTT.

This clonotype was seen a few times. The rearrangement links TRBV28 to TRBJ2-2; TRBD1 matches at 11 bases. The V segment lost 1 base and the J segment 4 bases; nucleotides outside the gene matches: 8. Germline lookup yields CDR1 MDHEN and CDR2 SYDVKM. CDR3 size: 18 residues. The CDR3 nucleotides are TGTGCCAGCAGTTTATTTAGGACAGGGGGCAAAGGCACCGGGGAGCTGTTTTTT. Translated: CASSLFRTGGKGTGELFF.

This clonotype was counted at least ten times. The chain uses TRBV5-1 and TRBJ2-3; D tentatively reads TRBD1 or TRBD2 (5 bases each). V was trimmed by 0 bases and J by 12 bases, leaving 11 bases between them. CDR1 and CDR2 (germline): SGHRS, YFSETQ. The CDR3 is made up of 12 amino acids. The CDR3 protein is CASSLDGDPQYF. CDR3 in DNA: TGCGCCAGCAGCTTGGATGGGGACCCCCAGTATTTT. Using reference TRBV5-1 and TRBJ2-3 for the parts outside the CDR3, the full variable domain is KAGVTQTPRYLIKTRGQQVTLSCSPISGHRSVSWYQQTPGQGLQFLFEYFSETQRNKGNFPGRFSGRQFSNSRSEMNVSTLELGDSALYLCASSLDGDPQYFGPGTRLTVL.

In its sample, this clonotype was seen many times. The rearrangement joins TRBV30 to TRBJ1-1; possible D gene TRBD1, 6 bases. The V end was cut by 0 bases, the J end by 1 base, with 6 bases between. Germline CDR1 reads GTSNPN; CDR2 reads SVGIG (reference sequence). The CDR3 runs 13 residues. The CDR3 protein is CAWSVQGNTEAFF. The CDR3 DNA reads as TGTGCCTGGAGTGTACAGGGGAACACTGAAGCTTTCTTT.

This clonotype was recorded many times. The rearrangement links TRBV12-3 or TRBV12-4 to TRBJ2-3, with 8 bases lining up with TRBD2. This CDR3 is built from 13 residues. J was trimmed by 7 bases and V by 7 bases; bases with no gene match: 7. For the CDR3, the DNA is TGTGCCAGCACCCGGGAGGGTCGAAATACGCAGTATTTT. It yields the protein CASTREGRNTQYF.

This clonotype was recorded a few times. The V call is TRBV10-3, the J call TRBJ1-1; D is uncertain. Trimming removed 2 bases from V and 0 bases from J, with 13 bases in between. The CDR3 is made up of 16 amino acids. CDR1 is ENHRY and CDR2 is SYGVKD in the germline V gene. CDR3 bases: TGTGCCATCAGTGAGACGTACAGTGGGATGAACACTGAAGCTTTCTTT. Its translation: CAISETYSGMNTEAFF.

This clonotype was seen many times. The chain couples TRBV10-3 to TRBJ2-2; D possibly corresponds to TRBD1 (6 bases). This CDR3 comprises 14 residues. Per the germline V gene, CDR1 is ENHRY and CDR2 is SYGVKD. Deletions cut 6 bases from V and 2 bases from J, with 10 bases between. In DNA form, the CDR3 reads TGTGCCATCAGGGGACAACGAAACACCGGGGAGCTGTTTTTT. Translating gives CAIRGQRNTGELFF.

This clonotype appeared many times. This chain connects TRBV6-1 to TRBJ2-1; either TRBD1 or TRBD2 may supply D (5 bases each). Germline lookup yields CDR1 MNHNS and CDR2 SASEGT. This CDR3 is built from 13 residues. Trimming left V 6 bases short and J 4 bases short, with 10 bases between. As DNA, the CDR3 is TGTGCCAGCAGACCGGGACCGTACAATGAGCAGTTCTTC. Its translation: CASRPGPYNEQFF.

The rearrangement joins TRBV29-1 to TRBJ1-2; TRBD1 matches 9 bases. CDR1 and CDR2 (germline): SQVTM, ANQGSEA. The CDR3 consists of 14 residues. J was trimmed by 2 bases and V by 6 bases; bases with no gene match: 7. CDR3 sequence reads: CSVGRQGVNYGYTF. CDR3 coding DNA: TGCAGCGTCGGACGACAGGGGGTAAACTATGGCTACACCTTC.

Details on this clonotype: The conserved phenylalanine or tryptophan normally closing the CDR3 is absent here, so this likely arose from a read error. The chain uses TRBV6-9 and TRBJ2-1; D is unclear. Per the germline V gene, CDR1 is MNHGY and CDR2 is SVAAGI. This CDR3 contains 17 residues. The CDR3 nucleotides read TGCGCCAGCAGTGAAGGAAGTACACAGAAACCCTACAATGAGCAGTTCCTC. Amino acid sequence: CASSEGSTQKPYNEQFL.

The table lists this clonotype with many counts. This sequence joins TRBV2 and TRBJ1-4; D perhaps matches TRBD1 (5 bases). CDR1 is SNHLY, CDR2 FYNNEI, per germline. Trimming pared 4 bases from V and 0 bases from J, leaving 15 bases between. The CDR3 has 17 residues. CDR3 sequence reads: CASSVTLDRATNEKLFF. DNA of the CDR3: TGTGCCAGCAGTGTTACACTCGACAGAGCAACTAATGAAAAACTGTTTTTT.

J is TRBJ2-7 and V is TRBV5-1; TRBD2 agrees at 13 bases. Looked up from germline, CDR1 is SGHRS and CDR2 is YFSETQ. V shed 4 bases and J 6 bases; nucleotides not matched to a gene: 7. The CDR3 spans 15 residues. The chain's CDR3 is CASSIRTSGRFEQYF. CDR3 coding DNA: TGCGCCAGCAGCATCCGGACTAGCGGGAGATTCGAGCAGTACTTC.

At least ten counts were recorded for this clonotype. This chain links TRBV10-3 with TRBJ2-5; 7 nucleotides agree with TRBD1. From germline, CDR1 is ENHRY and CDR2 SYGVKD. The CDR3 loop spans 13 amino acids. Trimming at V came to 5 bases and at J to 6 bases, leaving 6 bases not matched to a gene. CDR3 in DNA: TGTGCCATCAGTTCCGGGACAGACCAGACCCAGTACTTC. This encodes CAISSGTDQTQYF.

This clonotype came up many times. For the CDR3, the DNA is TGTGCCAGCAGCGCCCTGTGGGCGGGAGATAACACCGGGGAGCTGTTTTTT. Translated: CASSALWAGDNTGELFF. The chain uses TRBV7-3 and TRBJ2-2; 7 nucleotides match TRBD2. The CDR3 has 17 amino acids. Looked up from germline, CDR1 is SGHTA and CDR2 is FQGTGA. V shed 5 bases, J shed 2 bases, and the junction held 11 bases outside the gene matches.

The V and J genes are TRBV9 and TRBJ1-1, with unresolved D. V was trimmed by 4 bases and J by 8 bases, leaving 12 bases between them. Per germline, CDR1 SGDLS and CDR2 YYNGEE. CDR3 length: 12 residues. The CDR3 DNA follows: TGTGCCAGCAGCACATCAGAGGCCGAAGCTTTCTTT. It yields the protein CASSTSEAEAFF.

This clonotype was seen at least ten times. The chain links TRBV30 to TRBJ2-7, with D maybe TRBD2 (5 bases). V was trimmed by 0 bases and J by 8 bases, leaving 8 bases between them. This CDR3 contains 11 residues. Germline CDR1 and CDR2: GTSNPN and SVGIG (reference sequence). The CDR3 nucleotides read TGTGCCTGGAGTGTACACGGGAAGCAGTACTTC. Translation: CAWSVHGKQYF.

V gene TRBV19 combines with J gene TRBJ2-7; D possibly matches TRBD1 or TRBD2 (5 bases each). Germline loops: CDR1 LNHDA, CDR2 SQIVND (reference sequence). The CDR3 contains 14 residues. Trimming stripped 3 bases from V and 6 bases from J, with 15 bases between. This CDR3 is CASSIGDGPSEQYF. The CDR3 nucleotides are TGTGCCAGTAGTATCGGGGACGGCCCCTCCGAGCAGTACTTC.

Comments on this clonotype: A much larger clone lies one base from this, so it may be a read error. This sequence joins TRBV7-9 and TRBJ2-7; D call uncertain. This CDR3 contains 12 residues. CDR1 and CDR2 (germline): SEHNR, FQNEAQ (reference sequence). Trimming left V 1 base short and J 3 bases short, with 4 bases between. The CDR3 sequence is CASSLEDYEQYF. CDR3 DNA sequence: TGTGCCAGCAGCTTAGAGGACTACGAGCAGTACTTC.

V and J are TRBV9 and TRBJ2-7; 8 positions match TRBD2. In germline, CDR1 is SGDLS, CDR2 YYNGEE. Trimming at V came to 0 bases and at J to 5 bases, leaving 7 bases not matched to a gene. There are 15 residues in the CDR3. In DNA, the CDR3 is TGTGCCAGCAGCGTAGGGGAGCGGGAGAGCGACGAGCAGTACTTC. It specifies CASSVGERESDEQYF.

The CDR3 bases are TGTGCCAGCAGTCAGGACAGGGTCTATCCAGACTACGAGCAGTACTTC. The encoded protein is CASSQDRVYPDYEQYF. The rearrangement links TRBV28 to TRBJ2-7, with 8 bases that match TRBD1. CDR1 MDHEN and CDR2 SYDVKM come from the germline V gene. The V gene end was trimmed by 5 bases and the J gene end by 3 bases; junction bases not matched to a gene: 12. CDR3 size: 16 residues.

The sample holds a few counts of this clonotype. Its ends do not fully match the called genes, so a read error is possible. The CDR3 DNA follows: TGTGCCAGCACCTTAACAGGGATGGGGGTAAACCAAGAGACCCAGTACTTC. Translating gives CASTLTGMGVNQETQYF. V is TRBV11-3 and J is TRBJ2-5, with D perhaps matching TRBD1 (6 bases). Germline CDR1 is SGHNT and CDR2 is YENEEA. This CDR3 spans 17 amino acids.

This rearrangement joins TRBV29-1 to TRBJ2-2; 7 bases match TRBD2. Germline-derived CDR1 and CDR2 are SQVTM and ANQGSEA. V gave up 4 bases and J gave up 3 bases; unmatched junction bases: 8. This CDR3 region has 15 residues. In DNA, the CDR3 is TGCAGCGTTGGTGCGGCGGGAGTGTACACCGGGGAGCTGTTTTTT. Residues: CSVGAAGVYTGELFF.

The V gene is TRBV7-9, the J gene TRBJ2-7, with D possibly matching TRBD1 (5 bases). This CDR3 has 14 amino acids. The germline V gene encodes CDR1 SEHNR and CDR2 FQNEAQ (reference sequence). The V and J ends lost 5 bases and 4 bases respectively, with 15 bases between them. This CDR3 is CASSPLGQKYEQYF. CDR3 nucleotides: TGTGCCAGCAGCCCACTGGGGCAGAAGTACGAGCAGTACTTC.